These T cell receptor beta chains were read from a single sample in a study of beta chain features in type 1 diabetes. Libraries were prepared by immunoSEQ multiplex PCR; TCRdb keeps only in-frame clonotypes and omits some of them. The table lists roughly 300,000 clones, roughly 8% of them singletons. The sequenced material came from central memory CD4+ T cells from blood. These receptors all come from a woman aged 18-35 years in good health. The CDR3 runs from the conserved cysteine through the conserved F or W. Fields, in order: V gene, clone size, D gene, J gene, CDR3 protein, CDR3 DNA. A D gene is named only where the DNA matches it firmly. Only part of the rows carry a size: once, few, many, or a class if the clone is expanded.

>TRBV5-4|.|.|TRBJ2-2
CASSFDGELFF
TGTGCCAGCAGCTTTGACGGGGAGCTGTTTTTT
>TRBV19|.|TRBD2|TRBJ2-1
CASSIRTSGSSYNEQFF
TGTGCCAGTAGTATCAGGACTAGCGGGAGCTCCTACAATGAGCAGTTCTTC
>TRBV5-4|few|.|TRBJ1-2
CPQTGRIRANYGYTF
TGCCCACAAACGGGTCGTATAAGAGCTAACTATGGCTACACCTTC
>TRBV6-5|.|TRBD1|TRBJ2-1
CATWTGDEQFF
TGTGCCACCTGGACAGGGGATGAGCAGTTCTTC
>TRBV7-9|.|.|TRBJ1-5
CASSWAVDQPQHF
TGTGCCAGCAGCTGGGCGGTGGATCAGCCCCAGCATTTT
>TRBV6-1|few|.|TRBJ2-6
CASSDGGGRLSGANVLTF
TGTGCCAGCAGTGATGGAGGTGGGCGGCTCTCTGGGGCCAACGTCCTGACTTTC
>TRBV5-4|.|TRBD2|TRBJ2-1
CASSLAGGLNEQFF
TGTGCCAGCAGCTTAGCGGGAGGGCTCAATGAGCAGTTCTTC
>TRBV9|few|.|TRBJ1-1
CASSVAPSGLTEAFF
TGTGCCAGCAGCGTAGCGCCGTCAGGGCTGACTGAAGCTTTCTTT
>TRBV7-2|few|.|TRBJ1-4
CASSSQGVGKLFF
TGTGCCAGCAGCTCCCAGGGAGTCGGAAAACTGTTTTTT
>TRBV5-4|few|.|TRBJ2-1
CASSLGGRGTYNEQFF
TGTGCCAGCAGCTTGGGGGGGAGAGGGACCTACAATGAGCAGTTCTTC
>TRBV7-9|.|TRBD2|TRBJ2-5
CASSDTREGETQYF
TGTGCCAGCAGCGATACCAGGGAGGGGGAGACCCAGTACTTC
>TRBV4-3|few|TRBD2|TRBJ2-7
CASSRHTLAGGFYEQYF
TGCGCCAGCAGCCGTCACACTCTAGCGGGAGGGTTTTACGAGCAGTACTTC
>TRBV7-9|.|.|TRBJ2-5
CASSFQSRGETQYF
TGTGCCAGCAGCTTTCAGTCTCGAGGAGAGACCCAGTACTTC
>TRBV9|few|.|TRBJ1-6
CASSVTLGDSPLHF
TGTGCCAGCAGCGTAACTTTGGGAGATTCACCCCTCCACTTT
>TRBV7-3|.|TRBD2|TRBJ2-1
CASSLGTSGRVNEQFF
TGTGCCAGCAGCTTAGGGACTAGCGGGAGAGTAAATGAGCAGTTCTTC
>TRBV11-3|.|.|TRBJ2-2
CASSLGGTANTGELFF
TGTGCCAGCAGCTTAGGCGGGACCGCGAACACCGGGGAGCTGTTTTTT
>TRBV7-2|few|TRBD1|TRBJ1-2
CASRQGQVYGYTF
TGTGCCAGCAGACAGGGACAGGTCTATGGCTACACCTTC
>TRBV7-9|few|TRBD2|TRBJ2-7
CASSPSAGGFYEQYF
TGTGCCAGCAGCCCCTCGGCGGGAGGGTTTTACGAGCAGTACTTC
>TRBV10-3|few|TRBD1|TRBJ2-5
CAISPGQGPTEQYF
TGTGCCATCAGCCCGGGACAGGGGCCTACGGAGCAGTACTTC
>TRBV28|many|.|TRBJ2-6
CASSLHSGANVLTF
TGTGCCAGCAGTTTGCACTCTGGGGCCAACGTCCTGACTTTC
>TRBV6-5|.|.|TRBJ2-7
CASSYNYRGEQYF
TGTGCCAGCAGTTATAACTATAGGGGCGAGCAGTACTTC
>TRBV4-3|.|.|TRBJ2-7
CASSQDHRHLYEQYF
TGCGCCAGCAGCCAAGATCATCGGCATCTTTACGAGCAGTACTTC
>TRBV10-3|many|.|TRBJ2-4
CAISPGRDIQYF
TGTGCCATCAGTCCAGGGAGAGACATTCAGTACTTC
>TRBV28|.|.|TRBJ2-2
CASGLILSTGELFF
TGTGCCAGCGGACTCATACTGAGCACCGGGGAGCTGTTTTTT
>TRBV7-3|.|.|TRBJ1-3
CASSLKGGYTGNTIYF
TGTGCCAGCAGCTTAAAAGGGGGGTATACTGGAAACACCATATATTTT
>TRBV6-1|.|.|TRBJ2-1
CASVEQLHNEQFF
TGTGCCAGCGTAGAGCAGCTCCACAATGAGCAGTTCTTC
>TRBV5-6|few|.|TRBJ1-2
CASSVGQKVHGYTF
TGTGCCAGCAGCGTAGGACAGAAAGTCCATGGCTACACCTTC
>TRBV7-2|.|.|TRBJ2-1
CASSLGPVTYNEQFF
TGTGCCAGCAGCTTAGGGCCGGTTACCTACAATGAGCAGTTCTTC
>TRBV4-2|.|TRBD2|TRBJ2-7
CASSGSLAVYEQYF
TGTGCCAGCAGCGGTTCTCTAGCGGTTTACGAGCAGTACTTC
>TRBV7-8|many|.|TRBJ2-1
CASSLARRNEQFF
TGTGCCAGCAGCCTCGCACGGCGCAATGAGCAGTTCTTC
>TRBV4-2|few|.|TRBJ2-7
CASSQDSYYEQYF
TGTGCCAGCAGCCAAGACTCATACTACGAGCAGTACTTC
>TRBV5-1|few|.|TRBJ2-1
CASSLGGDSYNEQFF
TGCGCCAGCAGCTTGGGTGGAGACTCCTACAATGAGCAGTTCTTC
>TRBV7-2|.|TRBD2|TRBJ2-4
CASRGLAGGDIQYF
TGTGCCAGCAGGGGACTAGCGGGAGGGGACATTCAGTACTTC
>TRBV19|.|.|TRBJ2-1
CASSTPGRTYNEQFF
TGTGCCAGTAGCACCCCGGGGCGGACCTACAATGAGCAGTTCTTC
>TRBV27|few|.|TRBJ2-2
CASSPWGTGELFF
TGTGCCAGCAGCCCGTGGGGAACCGGGGAGCTGTTTTTT